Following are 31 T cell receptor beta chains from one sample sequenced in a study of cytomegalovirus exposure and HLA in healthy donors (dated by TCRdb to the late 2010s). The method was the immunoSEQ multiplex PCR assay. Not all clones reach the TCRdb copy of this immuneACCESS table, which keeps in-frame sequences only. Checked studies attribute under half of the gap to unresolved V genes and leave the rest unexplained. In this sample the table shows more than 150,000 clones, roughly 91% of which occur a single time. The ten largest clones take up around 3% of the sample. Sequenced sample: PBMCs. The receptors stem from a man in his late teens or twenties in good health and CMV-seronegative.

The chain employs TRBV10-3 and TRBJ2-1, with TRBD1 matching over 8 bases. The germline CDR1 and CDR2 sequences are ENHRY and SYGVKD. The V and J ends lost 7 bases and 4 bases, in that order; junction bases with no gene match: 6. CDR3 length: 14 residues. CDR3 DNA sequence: TGTGCCATCACTAGGACAGGGTCTTACAATGAGCAGTTCTTC. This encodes CAITRTGSYNEQFF.

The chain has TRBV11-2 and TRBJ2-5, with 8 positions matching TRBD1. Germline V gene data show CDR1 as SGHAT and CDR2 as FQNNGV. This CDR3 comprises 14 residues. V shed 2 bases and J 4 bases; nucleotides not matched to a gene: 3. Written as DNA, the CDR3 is TGTGCCAGCAGCTTACAGGGGGCGGGAGAGACCCAGTACTTC. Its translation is CASSLQGAGETQYF. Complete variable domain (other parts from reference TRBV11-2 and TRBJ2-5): EAGVAQSPRYKIIEKRQSVAFWCNPISGHATLYWYQQILGQGPKLLIQFQNNGVVDDSQLPKDRFSAERLKGVDSTLKIQPAKLEDSAVYLCASSLQGAGETQYFGPGTRLLVL.

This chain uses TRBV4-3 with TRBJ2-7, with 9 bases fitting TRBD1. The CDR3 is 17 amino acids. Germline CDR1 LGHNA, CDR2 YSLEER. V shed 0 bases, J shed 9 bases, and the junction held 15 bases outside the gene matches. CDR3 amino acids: CASSQEYHTTGGGPQYF. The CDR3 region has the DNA TGCGCCAGCAGCCAAGAGTACCATACTACAGGGGGCGGGCCGCAGTACTTC.

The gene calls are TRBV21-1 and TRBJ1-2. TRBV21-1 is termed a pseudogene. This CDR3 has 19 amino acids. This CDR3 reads CASSTKLHATRGLDYGYTF. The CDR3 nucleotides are TGTGCCAGCAGCACTAAACTTCACGCGACGCGGGGATTGGACTATGGCTACACCTTC.

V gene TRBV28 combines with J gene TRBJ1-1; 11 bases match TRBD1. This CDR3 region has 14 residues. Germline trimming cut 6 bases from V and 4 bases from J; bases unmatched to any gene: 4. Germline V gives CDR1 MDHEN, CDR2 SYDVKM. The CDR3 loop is CASRAGTGGTEAFF. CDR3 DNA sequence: TGTGCCAGCAGGGCCGGGACAGGGGGCACTGAAGCTTTCTTT.

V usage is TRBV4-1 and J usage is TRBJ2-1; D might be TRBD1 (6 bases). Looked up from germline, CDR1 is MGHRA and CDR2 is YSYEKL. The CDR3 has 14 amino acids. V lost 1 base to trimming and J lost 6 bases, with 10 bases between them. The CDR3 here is CASSQGLGGNEQFF. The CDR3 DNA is TGCGCCAGCAGCCAAGGTCTAGGGGGCAATGAGCAGTTCTTC.

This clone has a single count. The CDR3 loop reads CATQQGVGELFF. The CDR3 DNA reads TGTGCCACTCAACAGGGGGTCGGGGAGCTGTTTTTT. This chain connects TRBV6-5 to TRBJ2-2; 8 bases align to TRBD1. The J segment lost 7 bases and the V segment lost 10 bases, leaving 5 bases of the junction unmatched. CDR3 length: 12 amino acids. Germline assignment: CDR1 MNHEY and CDR2 SVGAGI.

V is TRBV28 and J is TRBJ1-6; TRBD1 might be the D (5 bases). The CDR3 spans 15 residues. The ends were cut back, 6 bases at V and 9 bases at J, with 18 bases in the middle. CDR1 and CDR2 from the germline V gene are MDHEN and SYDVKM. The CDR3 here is CASSPFRGDGSPLHF. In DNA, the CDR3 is TGTGCCAGCAGCCCTTTTCGGGGGGATGGTTCACCCCTCCACTTT.

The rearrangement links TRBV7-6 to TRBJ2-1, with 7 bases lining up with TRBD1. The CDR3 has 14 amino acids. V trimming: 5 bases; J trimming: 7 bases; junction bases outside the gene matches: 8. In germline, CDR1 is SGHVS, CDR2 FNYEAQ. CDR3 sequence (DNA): TGTGCCAGCAGCCTTGGGACAGCGCGAAATGAGCAGTTCTTC. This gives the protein CASSLGTARNEQFF.

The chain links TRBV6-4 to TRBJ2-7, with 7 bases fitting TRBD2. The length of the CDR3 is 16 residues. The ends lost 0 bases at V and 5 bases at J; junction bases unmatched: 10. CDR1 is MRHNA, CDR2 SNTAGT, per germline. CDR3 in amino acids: CASSDSVRRELNEQYF. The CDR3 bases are TGTGCCAGCAGTGACTCGGTTAGGCGGGAGCTCAACGAGCAGTACTTC.

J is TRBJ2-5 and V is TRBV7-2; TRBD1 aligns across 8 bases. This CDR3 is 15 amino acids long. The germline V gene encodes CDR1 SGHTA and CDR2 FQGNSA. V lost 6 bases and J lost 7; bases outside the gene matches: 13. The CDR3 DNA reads TGTGCCAGCAGTCTACAGGGGGTGAAGCAGGGGACCCAGTACTTC. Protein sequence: CASSLQGVKQGTQYF.

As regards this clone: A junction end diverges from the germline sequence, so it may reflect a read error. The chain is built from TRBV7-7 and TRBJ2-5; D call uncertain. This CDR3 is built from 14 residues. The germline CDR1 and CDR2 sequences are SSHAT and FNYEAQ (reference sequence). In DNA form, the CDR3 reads TGTGCTAGCAGCTTCTCCCGGGTCCAAGAGACCCAGTACTTC. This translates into CASSFSRVQETQYF.

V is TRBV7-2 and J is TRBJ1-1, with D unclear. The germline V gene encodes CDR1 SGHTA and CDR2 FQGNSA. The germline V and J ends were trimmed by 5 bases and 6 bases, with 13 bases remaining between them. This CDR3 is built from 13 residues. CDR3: CASSRGLSAEAFF. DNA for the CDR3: TGTGCCAGCAGCCGAGGACTCTCGGCTGAAGCTTTCTTT.

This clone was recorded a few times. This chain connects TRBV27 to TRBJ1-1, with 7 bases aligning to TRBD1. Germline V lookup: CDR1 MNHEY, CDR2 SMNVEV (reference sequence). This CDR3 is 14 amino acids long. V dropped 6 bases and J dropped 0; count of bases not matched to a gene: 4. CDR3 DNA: TGTGCCAGCAGCCGGGGACAGATGAACACTGAAGCTTTCTTT. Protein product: CASSRGQMNTEAFF.

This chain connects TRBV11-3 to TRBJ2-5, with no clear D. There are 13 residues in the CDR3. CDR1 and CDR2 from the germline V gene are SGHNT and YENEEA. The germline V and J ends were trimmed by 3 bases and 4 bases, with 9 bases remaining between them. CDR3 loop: CASSFLPRETQYF. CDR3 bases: TGTGCCAGCAGCTTCCTCCCTCGAGAGACCCAGTACTTC.

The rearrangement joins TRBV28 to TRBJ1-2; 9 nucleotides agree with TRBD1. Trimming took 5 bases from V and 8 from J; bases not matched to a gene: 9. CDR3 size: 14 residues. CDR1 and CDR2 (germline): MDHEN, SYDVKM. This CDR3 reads CASSPLTGGRGYTF. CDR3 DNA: TGTGCCAGCAGTCCATTAACAGGGGGCCGGGGCTACACCTTC.

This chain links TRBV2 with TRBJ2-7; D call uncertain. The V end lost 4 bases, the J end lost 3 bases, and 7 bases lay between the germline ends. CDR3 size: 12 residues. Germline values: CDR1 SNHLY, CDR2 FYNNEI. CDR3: CASSVVGYEQYV. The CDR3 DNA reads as TGTGCCAGCAGTGTTGTGGGCTACGAGCAGTACGTC.

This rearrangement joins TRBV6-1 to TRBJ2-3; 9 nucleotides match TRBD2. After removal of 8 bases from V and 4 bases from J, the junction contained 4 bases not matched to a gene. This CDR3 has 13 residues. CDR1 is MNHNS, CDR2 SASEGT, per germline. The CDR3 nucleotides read TGTGCCAGCGGCGAGCGGGGGGCAGATACGCAGTATTTT. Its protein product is CASGERGADTQYF.

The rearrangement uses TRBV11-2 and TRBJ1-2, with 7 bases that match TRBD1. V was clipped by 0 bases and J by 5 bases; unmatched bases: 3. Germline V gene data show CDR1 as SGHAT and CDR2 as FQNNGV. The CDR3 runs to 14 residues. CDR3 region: CASSLEDRAYGYTF. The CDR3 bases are TGTGCCAGCAGCTTAGAAGACAGGGCTTATGGCTACACCTTC.

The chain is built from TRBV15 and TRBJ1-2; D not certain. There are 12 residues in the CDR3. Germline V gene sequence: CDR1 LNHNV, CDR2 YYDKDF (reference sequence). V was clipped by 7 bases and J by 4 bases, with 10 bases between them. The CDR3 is CATNTASYGYTF. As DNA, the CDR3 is TGTGCCACCAATACAGCTTCCTATGGCTACACCTTC.

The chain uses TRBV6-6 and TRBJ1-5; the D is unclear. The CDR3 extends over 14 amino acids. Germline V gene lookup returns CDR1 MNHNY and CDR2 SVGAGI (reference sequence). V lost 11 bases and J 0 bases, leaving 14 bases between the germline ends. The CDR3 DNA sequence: TGTGCCGCTTCAGGTCTCTATAGCAATCAGCCCCAGCATTTT. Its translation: CAASGLYSNQPQHF.

CDR3 nucleotide sequence: TGTGCCTGGAGTGTACAGGGTTATGGCTACACCTTC. This encodes CAWSVQGYGYTF. The rearrangement joins TRBV30 to TRBJ1-2, with D possibly matching TRBD1 (6 bases). Trimming took off 0 bases at V and 5 bases at J, with 7 bases between the two ends. CDR1 GTSNPN and CDR2 SVGIG come from the germline V gene (reference sequence). The CDR3 runs to 12 residues. Full variable domain (missing parts from reference TRBV30 and TRBJ1-2): SQTIHQWPATLVQPVGSPLSLECTVEGTSNPNLYWYRQAAGRGLQLLFYSVGIGQISSEVPQNLSASRPQDRQFILSSKKLLLSDSGFYLCAWSVQGYGYTFGSGTRLTVV.

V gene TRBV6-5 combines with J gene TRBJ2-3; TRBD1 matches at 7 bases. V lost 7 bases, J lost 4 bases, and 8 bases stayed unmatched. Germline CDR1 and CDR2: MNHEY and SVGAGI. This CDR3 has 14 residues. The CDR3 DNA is TGTGCCAGCACCAAGGGGCAGGGGGCAGATACGCAGTATTTT. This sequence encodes CASTKGQGADTQYF.

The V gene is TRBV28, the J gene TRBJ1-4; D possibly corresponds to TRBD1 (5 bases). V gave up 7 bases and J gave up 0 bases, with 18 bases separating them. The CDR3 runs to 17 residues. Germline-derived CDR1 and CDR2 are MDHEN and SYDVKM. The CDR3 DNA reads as TGTGCCAGCATAGATGGCCCGGGGGGTGCAACTAATGAAAAACTGTTTTTT. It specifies CASIDGPGGATNEKLFF.

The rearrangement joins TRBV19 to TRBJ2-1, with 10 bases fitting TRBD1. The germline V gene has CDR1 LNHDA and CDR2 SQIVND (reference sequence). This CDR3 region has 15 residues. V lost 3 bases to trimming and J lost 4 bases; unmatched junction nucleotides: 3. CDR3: CASSIEGQGYNEQFF. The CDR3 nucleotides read TGTGCCAGTAGTATTGAGGGACAGGGGTACAATGAGCAGTTCTTC.

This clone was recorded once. The CDR3 spells CASSFGGGITDTQYF. CDR3 sequence (DNA): TGCGCCAGCAGCTTCGGCGGGGGGATCACAGATACGCAGTATTTT. This chain joins TRBV5-1 and TRBJ2-3; 8 bases fit TRBD2. V shed 2 bases, J shed 2 bases, and the junction held 4 bases outside the gene matches. CDR3 length: 15 amino acids. Germline assignment: CDR1 SGHRS and CDR2 YFSETQ.

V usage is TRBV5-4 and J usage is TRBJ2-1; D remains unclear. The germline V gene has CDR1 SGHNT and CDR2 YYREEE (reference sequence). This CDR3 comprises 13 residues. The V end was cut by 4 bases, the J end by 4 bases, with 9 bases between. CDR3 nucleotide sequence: TGTGCCAGCAGCCCCCCTCTGTACAATGAGCAGTTCTTC. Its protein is CASSPPLYNEQFF. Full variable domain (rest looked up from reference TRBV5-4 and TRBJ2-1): ETGVTQSPTHLIKTRGQQVTLRCSSQSGHNTVSWYQQALGQGPQFIFQYYREEENGRGNFPPRFSGLQFPNYSSELNVNALELDDSALYLCASSPPLYNEQFFGPGTRLTVL.

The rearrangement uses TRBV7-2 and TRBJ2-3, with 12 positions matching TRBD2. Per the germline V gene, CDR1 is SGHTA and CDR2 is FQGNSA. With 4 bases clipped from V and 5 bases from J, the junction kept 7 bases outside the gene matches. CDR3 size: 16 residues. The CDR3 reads CASSWSSGGAVDTQYF. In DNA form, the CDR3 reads TGTGCCAGCAGCTGGTCTAGCGGGGGGGCCGTAGATACGCAGTATTTT. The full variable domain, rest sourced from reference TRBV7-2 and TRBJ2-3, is GAGVSQSPSNKVTEKGKDVELRCDPISGHTALYWYRQSLGQGLEFLIYFQGNSAPDKSGLPSDRFSAERTGGSVSTLTIQRTQQEDSAVYLCASSWSSGGAVDTQYFGPGTRLTVL.

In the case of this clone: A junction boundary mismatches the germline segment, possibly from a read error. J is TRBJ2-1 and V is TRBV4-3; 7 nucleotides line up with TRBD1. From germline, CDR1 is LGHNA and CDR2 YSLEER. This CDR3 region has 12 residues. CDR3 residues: CASSQEQGEYIF. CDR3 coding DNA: TGCGCCAGCAGCCAAGAGCAGGGGGAGTATATCTTC.

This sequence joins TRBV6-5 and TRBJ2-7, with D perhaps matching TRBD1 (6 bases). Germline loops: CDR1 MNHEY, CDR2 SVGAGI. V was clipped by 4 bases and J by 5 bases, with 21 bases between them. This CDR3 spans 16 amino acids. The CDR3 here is CASSLSTRTVHHEQYV. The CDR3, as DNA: TGTGCCAGCAGTTTATCGACGAGGACAGTCCACCACGAGCAGTACGTC.

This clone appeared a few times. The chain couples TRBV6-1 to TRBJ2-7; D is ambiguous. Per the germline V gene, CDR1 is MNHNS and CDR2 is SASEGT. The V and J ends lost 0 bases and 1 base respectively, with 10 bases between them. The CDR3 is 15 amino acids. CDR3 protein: CASSEADGGSYEQYV. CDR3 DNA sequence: TGTGCCAGCAGTGAAGCTGACGGCGGTTCCTACGAGCAGTACGTC.